This T cell receptor beta chain was identified in a study of blood T cells in healthy people across ages. Study findings and constraints: It was not known whether donors were CMV positive (a possible confounder of expanded clonotype changes).

Donor samples were obtained from healthy Caucasian individuals from Russia, aged about 6 to 90. Total RNA amounts of at least 5.5 micrograms were extracted per sample. Germline V gene sequence: CDR1 MNHEY, CDR2 SMNVEV (reference sequence). CDR3 length: 15 amino acids. V shed 2 bases, J shed 6 bases, and the junction held 4 bases outside the gene matches. Regarding this clonotype: The antigen remains unidentified.

The second PCR ran roughly 7 to 12 cycles with a sample-barcoded 5' primer and J-beta primers. TCRdb re-derived calls from the 5' RACE reads in MiXCR, one entry per CDR3 protein. The data hold about 400,000 distinct CDR3 sequences, with approximately 51% observed a single time. J is TRBJ1-6 and V is TRBV27; 7 bases are a match to TRBD1. Sequencing was carried out using blood. The sequence derives from a man between 60 and 75 years old in good health. This CDR3 is CASSLTGTVNSPLHF. Here the CDR3 DNA reads TGTGCCAGCAGTTTAACCGGGACAGTTAATTCACCCCTCCACTTT.